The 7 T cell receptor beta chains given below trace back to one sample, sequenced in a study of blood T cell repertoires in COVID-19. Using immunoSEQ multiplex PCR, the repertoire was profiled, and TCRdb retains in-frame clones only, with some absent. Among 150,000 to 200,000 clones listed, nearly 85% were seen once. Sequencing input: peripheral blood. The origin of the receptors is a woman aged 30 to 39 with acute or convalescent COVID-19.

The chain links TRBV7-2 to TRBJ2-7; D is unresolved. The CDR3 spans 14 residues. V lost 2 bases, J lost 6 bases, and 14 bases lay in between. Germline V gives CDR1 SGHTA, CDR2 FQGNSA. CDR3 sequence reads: CASSLRPPRGEQYF. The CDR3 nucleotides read TGTGCCAGCAGCTTACGACCACCCAGAGGCGAGCAGTACTTC.

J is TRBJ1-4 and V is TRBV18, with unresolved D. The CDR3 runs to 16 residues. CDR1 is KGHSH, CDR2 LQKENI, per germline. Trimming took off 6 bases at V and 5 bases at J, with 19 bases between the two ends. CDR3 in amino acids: CASSPRERQPNEKLFF. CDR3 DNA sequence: TGTGCCAGCTCCCCCCGGGAACGTCAGCCCAATGAAAAACTGTTTTTT. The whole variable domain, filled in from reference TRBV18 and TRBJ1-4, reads NAGVMQNPRHLVRRRGQEARLRCSPMKGHSHVYWYRQLPEEGLKFMVYLQKENIIDESGMPKERFSAEFPKEGPSILRIQQVVRGDSAAYFCASSPRERQPNEKLFFGSGTQLSVL.

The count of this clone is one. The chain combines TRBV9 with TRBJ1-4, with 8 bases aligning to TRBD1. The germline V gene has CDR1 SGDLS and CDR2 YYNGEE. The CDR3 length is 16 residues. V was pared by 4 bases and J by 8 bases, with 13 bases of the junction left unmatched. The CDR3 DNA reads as TGTGCCAGCAGCCCCCGGACAGGGATGAATCCGGAAAAACTGTTTTTT. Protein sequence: CASSPRTGMNPEKLFF.

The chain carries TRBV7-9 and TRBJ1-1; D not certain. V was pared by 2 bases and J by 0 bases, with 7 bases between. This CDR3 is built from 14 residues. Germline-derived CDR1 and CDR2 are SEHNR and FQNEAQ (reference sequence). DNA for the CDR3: TGTGCCAGCAGCTTATCGGAGATGAACACTGAAGCTTTCTTT. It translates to CASSLSEMNTEAFF.

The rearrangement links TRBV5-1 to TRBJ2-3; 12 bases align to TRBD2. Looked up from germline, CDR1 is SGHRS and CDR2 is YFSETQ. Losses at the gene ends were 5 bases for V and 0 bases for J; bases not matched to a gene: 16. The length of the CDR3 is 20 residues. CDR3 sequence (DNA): TGCGCCAGCAGTTCTACAGGGGGGACTAGCGGGCCACGTAGCACAGATACGCAGTATTTT. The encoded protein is CASSSTGGTSGPRSTDTQYF.

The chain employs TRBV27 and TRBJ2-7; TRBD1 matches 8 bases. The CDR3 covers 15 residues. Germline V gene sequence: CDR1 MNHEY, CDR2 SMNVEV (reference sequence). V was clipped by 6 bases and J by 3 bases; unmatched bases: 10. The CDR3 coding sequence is TGTGCCAGCAGCCGCGGACAGGGAGGTTTCTACGAGCAGTACTTC. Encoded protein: CASSRGQGGFYEQYF.

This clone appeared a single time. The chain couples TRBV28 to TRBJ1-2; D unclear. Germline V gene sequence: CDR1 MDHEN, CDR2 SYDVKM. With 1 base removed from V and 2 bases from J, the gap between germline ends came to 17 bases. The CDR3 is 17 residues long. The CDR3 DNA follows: TGTGCCAGCAGTTTATTAAAGCGGATTGGACGGAACTATGGCTACACCTTC. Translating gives CASSLLKRIGRNYGYTF.